The rows below give T cell receptor beta chains drawn from one sample of a study of blood T cell repertoires in COVID-19. Measured with immunoSEQ multiplex PCR; TCRdb has only the in-frame clones, and not every one. Of approximately 250,000 clones listed, just under 90% were seen once; the top ten hold over 3.5%. The sequencing sample was made of PBMCs or T cells enriched from blood (not recorded which). The source is a woman in her thirties with acute COVID-19. The CDR3 runs from the conserved cysteine through the conserved F or W. A D gene is named only where the DNA matches it firmly. Size is omitted from some rows. Given values are once, few, many or a class for expanded clones.

clone size	D gene	J gene	V gene	CDR3 DNA	CDR3 protein
-	-	TRBJ1-1	TRBV10-2	TGCGCCAGCAGTGAGTCGAAGGGGCGAGGCACTGAAGCTTTCTTT	CASSESKGRGTEAFF
-	-	TRBJ2-6	TRBV3-1/TRBV3-2	TGTGCCAGCAGCCAAGAGCTCGGGGGATTAAGCTCTGGGGCCAACGTCCTGACTTTC	CASSQELGGLSSGANVLTF
-	TRBD1	TRBJ1-2	TRBV5-4	TGTGCCAGCAGCCCACCGGGACAGGGGGCGCTTGGCTACACCTTC	CASSPPGQGALGYTF
-	TRBD1	TRBJ1-2	TRBV27	TGTGCCAGCAGTCACGGACAGGGCGATGGCTACACCTTC	CASSHGQGDGYTF
once	-	TRBJ1-4	TRBV19	TGTGCCAGTAGTATATCCGGTGAAAAACTGTTTTTT	CASSISGEKLFF
-	-	TRBJ2-5	TRBV10-3	TGTGCCATCAGTGCACTTCAAGAGACCCAGTACTTC	CAISALQETQYF
-	TRBD2	TRBJ2-1	TRBV5-4	TGTGCCAGCACTAGCGGACCCGAGCAGTTCTTC	CASTSGPEQFF
-	-	TRBJ2-7	TRBV27	TGTGCCAGCAGTTTATCCCCGACAGCTTACGAGCAGTACTTC	CASSLSPTAYEQYF
-	-	TRBJ2-1	TRBV7-7	TGTGCTAGCAGCTTAGGCTCCTCTAGCGTATACAATGAGCAGTTCTTC	CASSLGSSSVYNEQFF
-	TRBD2	TRBJ2-1	TRBV27	TGTGCCAGCAGTTCGGGACTAGCTTATAACTACAATGAGCAGTTCTTC	CASSSGLAYNYNEQFF
-	-	TRBJ2-7	TRBV13	TGTGCCAGCAGCTTAGGTGGAGAGTCCTACGAGCAGTACTTC	CASSLGGESYEQYF
-	-	TRBJ1-2	TRBV6-6	TGTGCCAGCAGTGACTCAGGGGAGGATGGCTACACCTTC	CASSDSGEDGYTF
-	-	TRBJ2-7	TRBV5-1	TGCGCCAGCAGCCCAGCACAGGGTCACGAGCAGTACTTC	CASSPAQGHEQYF
-	TRBD1	TRBJ1-4	TRBV7-8	TGTGCCAGCAGCAAGGGACAGGCAACTAATGAAAAACTGTTTTTT	CASSKGQATNEKLFF
-	-	TRBJ1-1	TRBV6-5	TGTGCCAGCAGTTACTCCATTCCAGGGGTCGATGAAGCTTTCTTT	CASSYSIPGVDEAFF
few	TRBD1	TRBJ2-7	TRBV4-2	TGTGCCAGCAGCCAAGAGGGGGACAGGTTATCCTCAAAGTACTTC	CASSQEGDRLSSKYF
-	-	TRBJ2-7	TRBV28	TGTGCCAGCAGTTCCGTGGGCCACCCAAGATACGAGCAGTACTTC	CASSSVGHPRYEQYF
-	TRBD2	TRBJ2-1	TRBV19	TGTGCCAGTAGTATAATTATTGGGAGGGATGAGCAGTTCTTC	CASSIIIGRDEQFF
once	-	TRBJ2-7	TRBV27	TGTGCCAGCAGCTACCAGGGTTTTACCCCTTACGAGCAGTACTTC	CASSYQGFTPYEQYF
-	TRBD2	TRBJ2-1	TRBV3-1/TRBV3-2	TGTGCCAGCACCTATACAGCGGGAGTCCCAGTCAATGAGCAGTTCTTC	CASTYTAGVPVNEQFF
-	-	TRBJ1-5	TRBV27	TGTGCCAGCAGTTTAACCAGGGCGAGCAATCAGCCCCAGCATTTT	CASSLTRASNQPQHF
-	-	TRBJ1-5	TRBV28	TGTGCCAGCAGTGCGGGATCGCCCCAGCATTTT	CASSAGSPQHF
-	-	TRBJ2-7	TRBV28	TGTGCCAGCAGTTCCAATTCCCTGGACTCAAATCTCGCCCTTGGTGAGCAGTACTTC	CASSSNSLDSNLALGEQYF
-	-	TRBJ1-4	TRBV19	TGTGCCAGTAGCAGCAGGGGTGCTAATGAAAAACTGTTTTTT	CASSSRGANEKLFF
-	-	TRBJ1-1	TRBV27	TGTGCCAGCAGTTTTTTGAGAAACACTGAAGCTTTCTTT	CASSFLRNTEAFF
once	-	TRBJ2-7	TRBV4-1	TGCGCCAGCAGCCAAGATGAGGGCGGGATGGCCTACGAGCAGTACTTC	CASSQDEGGMAYEQYF
-	TRBD2	TRBJ2-7	TRBV5-8	TGTGCCAGCAGCAAACCTCGAGGACTAGGGTTCTACGAGCAGTACTTC	CASSKPRGLGFYEQYF